Sequencing of this T cell receptor (beta chain) was carried out in a study of identical twins. Germline V gene sequence: CDR1 SGHTA, CDR2 FQGNSA. The V gene lost 1 base and the J gene lost 2 bases, with 9 bases spanning the gap. This CDR3 is built from 14 residues. TCRdb passed the 5' RACE reads through MiXCR, listing each CDR3 protein once. The data contain 650,000 to 750,000 distinct CDR3 sequences, less than 25% of them singletons. The data were also submitted as part of a second study, on T cells expressing NK-cell markers. From that study: Several experiments confined sorting to alpha-beta TCR T cells with an anti-gamma-delta TCR antibody.

The chain has TRBV7-2 and TRBJ2-7, with D uncertain. This receptor was obtained from a woman younger than 35 in good health. The sample was PBMCs. CDR3 loop: CASSLVVVAYEQYF. For the CDR3, the DNA is TGTGCCAGCAGCTTAGTGGTCGTAGCCTACGAGCAGTACTTC.